This T cell receptor beta chain is from a study of neurological immune-mediated disorders. This CDR3 region has 18 residues. Per the germline V gene, CDR1 is WSHSY and CDR2 is SAAADI. The junction had 17 bases not matched to a gene; V was cut back by 6 bases and J by 8 bases. Remarks on this clonotype: No antigen is known for it.

The cDNA was synthesized by 5'RACE incorporating 10-nucleotide random UMIs. MiXCR was run by TCRdb on the 5' RACE reads, yielding one entry per CDR3 protein. Altogether around 56,000 distinct CDR3 sequences are present, less than 25% being singletons, with the ten largest covering less than 6%. Study results and limitations: HTLV-1-associated myelopathy had the most TCR clonal expansion, whereas multiple sclerosis had the least (lower than in healthy controls). The expanded clones of different subjects shared no CDR3 amino acid sequences (suggesting private repertoires in all groups).

Time point of the sample: technical triplicate 2. V and J are TRBV10-2 and TRBJ2-1; TRBD2 agrees at 12 bases. The sample was PBMCs. The receptor was derived from a man in his 60s with HTLV-1-associated myelopathy (HAM/TSP). The CDR3 DNA reads as TGCGCCAGCAGCCAGGGACAGTTGACTAGCGGGAGTGCGTATGAGCAGTTCTTC. This encodes CASSQGQLTSGSAYEQFF.